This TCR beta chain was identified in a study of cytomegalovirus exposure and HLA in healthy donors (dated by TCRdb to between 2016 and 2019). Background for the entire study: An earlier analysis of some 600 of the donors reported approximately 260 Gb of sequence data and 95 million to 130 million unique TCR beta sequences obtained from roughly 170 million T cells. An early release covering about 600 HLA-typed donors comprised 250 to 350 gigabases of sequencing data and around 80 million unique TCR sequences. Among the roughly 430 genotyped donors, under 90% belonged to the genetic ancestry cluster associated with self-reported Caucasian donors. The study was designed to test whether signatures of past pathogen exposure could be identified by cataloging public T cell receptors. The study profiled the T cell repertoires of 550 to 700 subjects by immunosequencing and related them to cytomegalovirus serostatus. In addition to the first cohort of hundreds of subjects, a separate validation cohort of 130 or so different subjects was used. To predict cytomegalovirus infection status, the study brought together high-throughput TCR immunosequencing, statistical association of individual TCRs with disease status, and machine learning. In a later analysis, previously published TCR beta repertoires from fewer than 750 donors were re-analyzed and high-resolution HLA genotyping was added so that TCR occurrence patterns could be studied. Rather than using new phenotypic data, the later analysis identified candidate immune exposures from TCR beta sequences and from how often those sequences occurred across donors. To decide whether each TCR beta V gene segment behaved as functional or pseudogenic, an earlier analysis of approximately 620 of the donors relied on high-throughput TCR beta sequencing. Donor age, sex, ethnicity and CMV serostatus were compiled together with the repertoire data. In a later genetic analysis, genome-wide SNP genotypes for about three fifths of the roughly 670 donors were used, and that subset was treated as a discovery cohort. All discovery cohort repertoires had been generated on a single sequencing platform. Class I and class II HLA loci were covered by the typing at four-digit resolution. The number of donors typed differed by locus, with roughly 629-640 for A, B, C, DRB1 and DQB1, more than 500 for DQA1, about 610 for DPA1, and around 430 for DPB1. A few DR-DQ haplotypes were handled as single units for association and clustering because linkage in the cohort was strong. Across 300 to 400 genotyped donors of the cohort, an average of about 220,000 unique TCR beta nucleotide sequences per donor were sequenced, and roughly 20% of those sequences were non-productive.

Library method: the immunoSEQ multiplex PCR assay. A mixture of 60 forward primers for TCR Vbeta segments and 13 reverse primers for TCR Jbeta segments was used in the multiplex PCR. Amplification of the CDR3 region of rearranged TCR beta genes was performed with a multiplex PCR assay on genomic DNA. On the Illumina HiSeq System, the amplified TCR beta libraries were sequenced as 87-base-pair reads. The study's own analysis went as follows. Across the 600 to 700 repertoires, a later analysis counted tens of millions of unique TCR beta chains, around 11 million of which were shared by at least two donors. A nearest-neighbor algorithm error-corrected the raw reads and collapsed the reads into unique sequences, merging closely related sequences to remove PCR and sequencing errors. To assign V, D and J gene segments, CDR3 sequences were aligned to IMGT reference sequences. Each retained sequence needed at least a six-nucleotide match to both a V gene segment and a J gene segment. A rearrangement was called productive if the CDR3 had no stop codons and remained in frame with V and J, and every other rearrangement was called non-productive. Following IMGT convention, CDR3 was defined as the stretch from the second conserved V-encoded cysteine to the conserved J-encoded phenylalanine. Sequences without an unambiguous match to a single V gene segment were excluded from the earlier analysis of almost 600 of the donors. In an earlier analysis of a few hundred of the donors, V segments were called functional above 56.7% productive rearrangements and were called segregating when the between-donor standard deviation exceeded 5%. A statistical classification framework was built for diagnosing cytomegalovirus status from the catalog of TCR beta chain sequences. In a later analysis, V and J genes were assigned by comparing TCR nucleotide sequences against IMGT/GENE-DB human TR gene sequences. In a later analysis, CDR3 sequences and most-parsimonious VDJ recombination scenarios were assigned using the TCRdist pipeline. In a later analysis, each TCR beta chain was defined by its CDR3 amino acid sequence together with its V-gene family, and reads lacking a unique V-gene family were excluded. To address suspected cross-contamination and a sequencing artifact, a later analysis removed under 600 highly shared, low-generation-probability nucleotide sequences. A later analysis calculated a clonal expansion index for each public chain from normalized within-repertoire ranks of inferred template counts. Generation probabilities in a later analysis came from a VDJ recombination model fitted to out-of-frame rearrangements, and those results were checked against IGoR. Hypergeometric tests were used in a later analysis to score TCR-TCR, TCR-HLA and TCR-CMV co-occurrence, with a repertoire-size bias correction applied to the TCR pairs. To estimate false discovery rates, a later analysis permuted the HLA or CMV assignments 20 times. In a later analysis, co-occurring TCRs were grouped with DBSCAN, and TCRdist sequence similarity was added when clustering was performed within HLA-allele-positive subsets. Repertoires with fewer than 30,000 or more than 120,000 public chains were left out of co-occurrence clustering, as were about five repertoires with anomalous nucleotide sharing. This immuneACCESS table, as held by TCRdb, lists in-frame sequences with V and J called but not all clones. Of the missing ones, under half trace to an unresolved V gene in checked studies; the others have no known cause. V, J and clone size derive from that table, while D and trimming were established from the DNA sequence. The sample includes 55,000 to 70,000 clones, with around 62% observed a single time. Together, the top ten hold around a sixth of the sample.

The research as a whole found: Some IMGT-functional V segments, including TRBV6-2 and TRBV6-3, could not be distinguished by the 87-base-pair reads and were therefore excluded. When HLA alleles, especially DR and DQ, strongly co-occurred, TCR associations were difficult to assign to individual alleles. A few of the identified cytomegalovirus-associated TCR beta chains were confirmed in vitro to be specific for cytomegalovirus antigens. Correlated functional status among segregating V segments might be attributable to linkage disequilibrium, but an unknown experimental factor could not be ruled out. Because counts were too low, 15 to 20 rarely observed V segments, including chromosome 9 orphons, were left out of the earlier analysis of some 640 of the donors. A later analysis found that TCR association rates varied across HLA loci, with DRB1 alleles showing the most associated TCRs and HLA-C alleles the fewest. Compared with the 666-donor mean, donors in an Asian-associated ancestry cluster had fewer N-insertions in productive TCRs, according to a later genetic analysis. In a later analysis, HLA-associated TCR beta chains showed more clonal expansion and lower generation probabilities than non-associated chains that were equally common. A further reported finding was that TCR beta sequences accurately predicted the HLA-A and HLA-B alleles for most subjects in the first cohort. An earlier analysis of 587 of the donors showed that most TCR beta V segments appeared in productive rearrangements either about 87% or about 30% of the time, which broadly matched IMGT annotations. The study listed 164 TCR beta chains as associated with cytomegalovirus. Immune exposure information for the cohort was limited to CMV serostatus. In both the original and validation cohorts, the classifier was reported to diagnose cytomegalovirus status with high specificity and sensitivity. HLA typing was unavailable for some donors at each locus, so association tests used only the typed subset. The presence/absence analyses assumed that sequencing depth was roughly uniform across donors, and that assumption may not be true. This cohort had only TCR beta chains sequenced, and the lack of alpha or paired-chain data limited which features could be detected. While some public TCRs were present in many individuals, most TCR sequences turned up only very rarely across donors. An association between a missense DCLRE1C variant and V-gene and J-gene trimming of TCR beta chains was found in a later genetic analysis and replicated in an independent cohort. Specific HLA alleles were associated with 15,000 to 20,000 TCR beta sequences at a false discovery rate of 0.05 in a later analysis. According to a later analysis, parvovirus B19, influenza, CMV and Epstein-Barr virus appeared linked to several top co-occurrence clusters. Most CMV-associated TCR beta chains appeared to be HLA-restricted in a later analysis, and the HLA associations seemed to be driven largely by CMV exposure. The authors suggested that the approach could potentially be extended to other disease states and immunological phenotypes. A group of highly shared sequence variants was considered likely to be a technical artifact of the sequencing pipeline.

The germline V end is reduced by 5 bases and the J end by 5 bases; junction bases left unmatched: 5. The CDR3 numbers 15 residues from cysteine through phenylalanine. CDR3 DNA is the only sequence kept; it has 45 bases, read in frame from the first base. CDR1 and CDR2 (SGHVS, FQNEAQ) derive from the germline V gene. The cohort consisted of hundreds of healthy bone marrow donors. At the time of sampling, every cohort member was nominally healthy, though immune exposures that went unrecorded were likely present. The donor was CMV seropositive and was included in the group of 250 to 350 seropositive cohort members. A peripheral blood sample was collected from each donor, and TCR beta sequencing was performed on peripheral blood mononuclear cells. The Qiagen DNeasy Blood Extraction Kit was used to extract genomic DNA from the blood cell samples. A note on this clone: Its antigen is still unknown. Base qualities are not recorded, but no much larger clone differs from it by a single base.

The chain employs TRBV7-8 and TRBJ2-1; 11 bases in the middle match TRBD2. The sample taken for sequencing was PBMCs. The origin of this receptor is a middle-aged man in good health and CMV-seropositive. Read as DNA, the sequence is TGTGCCAGCAGCCGTACTAGCGGGAGCCACAATGAGCAGTTCTTC. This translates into CASSRTSGSHNEQFF.